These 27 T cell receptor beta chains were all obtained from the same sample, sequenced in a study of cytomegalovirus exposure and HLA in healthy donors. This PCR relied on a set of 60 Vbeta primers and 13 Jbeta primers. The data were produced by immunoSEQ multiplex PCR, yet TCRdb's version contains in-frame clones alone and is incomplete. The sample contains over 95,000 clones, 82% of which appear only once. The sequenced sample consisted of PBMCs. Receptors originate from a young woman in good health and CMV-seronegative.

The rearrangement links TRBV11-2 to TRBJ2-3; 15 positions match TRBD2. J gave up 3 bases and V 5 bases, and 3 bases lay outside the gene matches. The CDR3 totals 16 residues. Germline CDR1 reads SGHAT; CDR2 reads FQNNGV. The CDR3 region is CASSPGTSGRTDTQYF. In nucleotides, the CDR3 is TGTGCCAGCAGCCCCGGGACTAGCGGGAGGACAGATACGCAGTATTTT.

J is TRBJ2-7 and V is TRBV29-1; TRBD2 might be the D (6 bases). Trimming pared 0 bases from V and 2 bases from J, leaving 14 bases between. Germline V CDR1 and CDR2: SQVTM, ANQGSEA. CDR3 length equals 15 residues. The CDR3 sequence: CSVEDPASAAYEQYF. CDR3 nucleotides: TGCAGCGTTGAAGATCCGGCTAGCGCCGCCTACGAGCAGTACTTC.

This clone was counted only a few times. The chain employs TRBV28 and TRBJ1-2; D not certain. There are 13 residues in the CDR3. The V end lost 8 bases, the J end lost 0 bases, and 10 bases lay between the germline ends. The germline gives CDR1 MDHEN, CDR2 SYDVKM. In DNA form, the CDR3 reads TGTGCCAGCGAGGGTTCAGCTAACTATGGCTACACCTTC. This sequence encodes CASEGSANYGYTF.

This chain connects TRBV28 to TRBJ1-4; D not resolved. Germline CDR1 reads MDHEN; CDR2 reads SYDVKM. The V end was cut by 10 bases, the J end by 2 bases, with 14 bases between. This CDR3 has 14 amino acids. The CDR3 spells CATREKLTNEKLFF. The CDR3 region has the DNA TGTGCCACCCGGGAAAAGCTTACTAATGAAAAACTGTTTTTT.

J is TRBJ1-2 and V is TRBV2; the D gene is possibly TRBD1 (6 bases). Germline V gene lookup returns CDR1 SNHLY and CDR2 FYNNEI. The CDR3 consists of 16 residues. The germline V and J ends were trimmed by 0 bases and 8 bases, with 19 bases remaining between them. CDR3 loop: CASSEAAGARVWGYTF. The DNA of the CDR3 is TGTGCCAGCAGTGAAGCAGCAGGGGCCCGGGTGTGGGGCTACACCTTC.

The CDR3 spells CASSIVGTRYNEQFF. The CDR3 DNA sequence: TGTGCCAGTAGTATAGTCGGGACTAGGTACAATGAGCAGTTCTTC. The chain couples TRBV19 to TRBJ2-1; the match to TRBD2 covers 8 bases. The V gene end was trimmed by 1 base and the J gene end by 4 bases; junction bases not matched to a gene: 3. This CDR3 is built from 15 residues. Germline V gene data show CDR1 as LNHDA and CDR2 as SQIVND (reference sequence).

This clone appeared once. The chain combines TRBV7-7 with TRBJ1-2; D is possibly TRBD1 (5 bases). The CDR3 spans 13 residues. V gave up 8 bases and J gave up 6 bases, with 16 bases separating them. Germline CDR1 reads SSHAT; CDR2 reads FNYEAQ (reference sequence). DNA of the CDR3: TGTGCCAGCTCACCGCTGCAGGGAAATGGCTACACCTTC. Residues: CASSPLQGNGYTF.

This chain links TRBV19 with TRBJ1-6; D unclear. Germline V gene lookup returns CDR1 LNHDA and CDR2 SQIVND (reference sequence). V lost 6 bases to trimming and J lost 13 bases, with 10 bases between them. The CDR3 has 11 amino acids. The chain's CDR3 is CASSQSGPLHF. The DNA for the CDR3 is TGTGCCAGTAGCCAGTCGGGGCCCCTCCACTTT.

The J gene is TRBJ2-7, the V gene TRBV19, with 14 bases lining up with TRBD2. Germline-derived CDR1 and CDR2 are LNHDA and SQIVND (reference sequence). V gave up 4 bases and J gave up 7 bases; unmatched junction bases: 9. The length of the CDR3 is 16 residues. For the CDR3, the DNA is TGTGCCAGTAGTAGCCGACTAGCGGGAGGGCCAGGGGAGCAGTACTTC. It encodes CASSSRLAGGPGEQYF.

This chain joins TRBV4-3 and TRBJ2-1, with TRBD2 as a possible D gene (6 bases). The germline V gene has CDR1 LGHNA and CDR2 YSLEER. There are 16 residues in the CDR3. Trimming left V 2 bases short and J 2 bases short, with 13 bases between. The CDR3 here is CASSQRWGEAYNEQFF. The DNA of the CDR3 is TGCGCCAGCAGCCAACGGTGGGGGGAAGCCTACAATGAGCAGTTCTTC.

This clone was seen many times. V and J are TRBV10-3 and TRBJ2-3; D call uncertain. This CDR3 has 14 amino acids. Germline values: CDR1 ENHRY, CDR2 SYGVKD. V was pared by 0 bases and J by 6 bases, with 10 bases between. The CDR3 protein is CAISESQLIDTQYF. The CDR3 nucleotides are TGTGCCATCAGTGAGTCGCAACTTATCGATACGCAGTATTTT.

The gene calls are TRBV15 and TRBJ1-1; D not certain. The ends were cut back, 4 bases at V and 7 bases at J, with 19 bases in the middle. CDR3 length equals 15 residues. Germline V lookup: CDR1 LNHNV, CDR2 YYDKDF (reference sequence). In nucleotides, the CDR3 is TGTGCCACCAGCAATGGCTTCTGGGAGGGTAATGAAGCTTTCTTT. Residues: CATSNGFWEGNEAFF.

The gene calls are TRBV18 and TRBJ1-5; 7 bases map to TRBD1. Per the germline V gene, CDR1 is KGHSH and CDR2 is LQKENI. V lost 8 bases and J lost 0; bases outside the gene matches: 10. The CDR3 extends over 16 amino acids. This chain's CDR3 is CASARTGGYSNQPQHF. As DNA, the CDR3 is TGTGCCAGCGCGCGGACAGGAGGGTATAGCAATCAGCCCCAGCATTTT.

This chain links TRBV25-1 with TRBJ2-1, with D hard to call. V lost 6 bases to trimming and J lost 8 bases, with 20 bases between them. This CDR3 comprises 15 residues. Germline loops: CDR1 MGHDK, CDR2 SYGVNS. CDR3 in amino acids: CASSPINPGRDEQFF. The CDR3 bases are TGTGCCAGCAGCCCAATCAACCCAGGAAGAGATGAGCAGTTCTTC.

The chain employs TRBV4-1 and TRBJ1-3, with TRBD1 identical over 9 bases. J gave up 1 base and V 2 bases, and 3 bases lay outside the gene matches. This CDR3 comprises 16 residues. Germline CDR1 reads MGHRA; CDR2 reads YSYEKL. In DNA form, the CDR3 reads TGCGCCAGCAGCCAATTCGACAGGGGGTCTGGAAACACCATATATTTT. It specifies CASSQFDRGSGNTIYF.

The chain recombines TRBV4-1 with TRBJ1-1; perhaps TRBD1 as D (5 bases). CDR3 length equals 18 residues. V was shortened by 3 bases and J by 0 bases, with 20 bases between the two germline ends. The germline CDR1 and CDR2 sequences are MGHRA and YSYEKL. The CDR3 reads CASSHASRMDTMNTEAFF. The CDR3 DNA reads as TGCGCCAGCAGCCACGCGTCACGGATGGACACCATGAACACTGAAGCTTTCTTT.

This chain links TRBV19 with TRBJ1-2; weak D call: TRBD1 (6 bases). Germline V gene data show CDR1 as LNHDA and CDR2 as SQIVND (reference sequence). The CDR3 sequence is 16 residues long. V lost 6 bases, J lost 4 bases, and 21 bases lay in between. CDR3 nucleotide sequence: TGTGCCAGTAGCTCCGCCCGGGACAATAAGGGCTATGGCTACACCTTC. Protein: CASSSARDNKGYGYTF. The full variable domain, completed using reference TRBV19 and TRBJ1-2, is DGGITQSPKYLFRKEGQNVTLSCEQNLNHDAMYWYRQDPGQGLRLIYYSQIVNDFQKGDIAEGYSVSREKKESFPLTVTSAQKNPTAFYLCASSSARDNKGYGYTFGSGTRLTVV.

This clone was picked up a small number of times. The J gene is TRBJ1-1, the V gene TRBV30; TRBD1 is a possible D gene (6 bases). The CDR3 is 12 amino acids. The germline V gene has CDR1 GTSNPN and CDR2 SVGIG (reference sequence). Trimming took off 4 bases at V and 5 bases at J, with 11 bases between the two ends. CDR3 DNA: TGTGCCTGGACACAGGGTTGGACTGAAGCTTTCTTT. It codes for CAWTQGWTEAFF.

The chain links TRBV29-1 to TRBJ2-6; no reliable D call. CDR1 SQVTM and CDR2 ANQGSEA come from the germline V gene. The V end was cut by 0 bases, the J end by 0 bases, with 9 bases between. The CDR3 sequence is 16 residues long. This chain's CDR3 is CSVEELSLSGANVLTF. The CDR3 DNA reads TGCAGCGTTGAAGAGTTAAGCCTCTCTGGGGCCAACGTCCTGACTTTC.

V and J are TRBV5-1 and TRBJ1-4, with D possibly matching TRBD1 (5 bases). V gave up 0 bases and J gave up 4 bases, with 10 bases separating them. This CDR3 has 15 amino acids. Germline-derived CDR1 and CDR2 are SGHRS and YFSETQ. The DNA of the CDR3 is TGCGCCAGCAGCTTGGGTACAGGTATTAATGAAAAACTGTTTTTT. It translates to CASSLGTGINEKLFF.

The chain's CDR3 is CASSIQGEYNEKLFF. The CDR3, as DNA: TGTGCCAGCAGCATTCAGGGTGAATATAATGAAAAACTGTTTTTT. V gene TRBV5-8 combines with J gene TRBJ1-4; perhaps TRBD1 as D (5 bases). The germline CDR1 and CDR2 sequences are SGHTS and YDEGEE. This CDR3 spans 15 amino acids. V was cut by 4 bases and J by 4 bases, with 14 bases left in between.

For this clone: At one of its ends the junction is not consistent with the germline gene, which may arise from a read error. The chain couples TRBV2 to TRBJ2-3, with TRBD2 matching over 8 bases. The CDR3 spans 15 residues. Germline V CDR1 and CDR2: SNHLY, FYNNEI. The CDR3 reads CASSVGGGSTDAQYF. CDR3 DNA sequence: TGTGCCAGCAGTGTGGGCGGGGGGAGCACAGATGCGCAGTATTTT.

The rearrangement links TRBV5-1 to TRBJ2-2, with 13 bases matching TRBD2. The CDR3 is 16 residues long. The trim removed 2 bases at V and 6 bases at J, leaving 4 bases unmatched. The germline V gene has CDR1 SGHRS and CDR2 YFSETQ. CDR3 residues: CASSLTSGRASGELFF. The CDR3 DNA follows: TGCGCCAGCAGCTTAACTAGCGGGAGGGCCTCCGGGGAGCTGTTTTTT.

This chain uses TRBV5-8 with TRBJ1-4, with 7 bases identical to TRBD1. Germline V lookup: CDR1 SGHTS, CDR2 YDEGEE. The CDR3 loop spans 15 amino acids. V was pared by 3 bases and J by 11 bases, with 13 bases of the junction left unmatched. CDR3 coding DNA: TGTGCCAGCAGCTCCCGGGACAGACAATTCGGGAAACTGTTTTTT. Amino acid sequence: CASSSRDRQFGKLFF.

The CDR3 protein is CASSPRWGGVDYGYTF. CDR3 coding DNA: TGTGCCAGCAGCCCCAGATGGGGGGGGGTCGATTATGGCTACACCTTC. V gene TRBV5-5 combines with J gene TRBJ1-2, with a tentative D call TRBD1 (5 bases). The CDR3 consists of 16 residues. Germline CDR1 is SGHKS and CDR2 is YYEKEE (reference sequence). Trimming removed 4 bases from V and 5 bases from J, with 21 bases in between.

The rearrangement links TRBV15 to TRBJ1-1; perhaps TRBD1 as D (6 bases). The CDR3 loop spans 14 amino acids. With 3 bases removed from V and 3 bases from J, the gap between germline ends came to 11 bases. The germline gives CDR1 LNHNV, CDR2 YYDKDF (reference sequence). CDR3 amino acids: CATSRQGSDTEAFF. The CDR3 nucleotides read TGTGCCACCAGCAGGCAGGGGAGCGACACTGAAGCTTTCTTT.

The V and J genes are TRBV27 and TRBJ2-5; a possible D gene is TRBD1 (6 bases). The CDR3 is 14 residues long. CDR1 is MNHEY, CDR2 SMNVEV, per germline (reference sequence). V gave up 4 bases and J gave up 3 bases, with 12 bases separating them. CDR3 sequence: CASSSPHREETQYF. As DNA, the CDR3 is TGTGCCAGCAGTTCCCCTCACAGGGAAGAGACCCAGTACTTC.